The 27 T cell receptor beta chains reported below all come from one sample, sequenced in a study of graft-versus-host responses after intestinal transplantation. The repertoire was sequenced with immunoSEQ multiplex PCR; TCRdb's copy has only in-frame clones and lacks some. The sample lists 11,000 to 15,000 clones, 77% occurring once. Graft tissue processing released intraepithelial and lamina propria lymphocytes. Sequenced material: ileum tissue, taken roughly 27 days after intestinal transplant. The receptors were sampled from a human patient who received an intestinal transplant, so some T cells may come from the graft donor.

This clone was picked up one time. The chain couples TRBV28 to TRBJ2-5, with 11 nucleotides matching TRBD2. The germline V gene has CDR1 MDHEN and CDR2 SYDVKM. V was clipped by 6 bases and J by 1 base; unmatched bases: 4. The CDR3 consists of 15 residues. The chain's CDR3 is CASSRLAGSQETQYF. DNA for the CDR3: TGTGCCAGCAGCAGACTAGCGGGGTCCCAAGAGACCCAGTACTTC.

This rearrangement joins TRBV19 to TRBJ2-4, with 8 bases matching TRBD2. In germline, CDR1 is LNHDA, CDR2 SQIVND (reference sequence). V gave up 1 base and J gave up 4 bases; unmatched junction bases: 6. This CDR3 is 16 amino acids long. The CDR3: CASSIGTSGKKNIQYF. In DNA, the CDR3 is TGTGCCAGTAGTATAGGTACTAGCGGCAAGAAAAACATTCAGTACTTC.

The gene calls are TRBV7-2 and TRBJ1-2; TRBD1 matches at 10 bases. V was clipped by 5 bases and J by 2 bases; unmatched bases: 8. Germline CDR1 SGHTA, CDR2 FQGNSA. CDR3 length: 16 residues. CDR3 sequence reads: CASSGPDRGVNYGYTF. CDR3 coding DNA: TGTGCCAGCAGCGGCCCGGACAGGGGGGTAAACTATGGCTACACCTTC.

This clone has just one count. This chain joins TRBV9 and TRBJ2-5; 10 bases match TRBD2. Germline CDR1 reads SGDLS; CDR2 reads YYNGEE. With 5 bases clipped from V and 5 bases from J, the junction kept 9 bases outside the gene matches. The CDR3 sequence is 15 residues long. In nucleotides, the CDR3 is TGTGCCAGCAGTAAGAGCGGGGGGGCGGGGGAGACCCAGTACTTC. Amino acid sequence: CASSKSGGAGETQYF.

The V call is TRBV5-1, the J call TRBJ2-3, with a tentative D call TRBD2 (7 bases). Trimming left V 4 bases short and J 2 bases short, with 14 bases between. Per the germline V gene, CDR1 is SGHRS and CDR2 is YFSETQ. The CDR3 has 15 amino acids. CDR3 sequence (DNA): TGCGCCAGCAGCCCCCTCGGGGGGCTCACAGATACGCAGTATTTT. Translated: CASSPLGGLTDTQYF. Drawing the rest from reference TRBV5-1 and TRBJ2-3, the complete variable domain is KAGVTQTPRYLIKTRGQQVTLSCSPISGHRSVSWYQQTPGQGLQFLFEYFSETQRNKGNFPGRFSGRQFSNSRSEMNVSTLELGDSALYLCASSPLGGLTDTQYFGPGTRLTVL.

V usage is TRBV28 and J usage is TRBJ2-1; 9 bases fit TRBD1. Per the germline V gene, CDR1 is MDHEN and CDR2 is SYDVKM. The J segment lost 7 bases and the V segment lost 7 bases, leaving 14 bases of the junction unmatched. This CDR3 has 16 residues. CDR3 nucleotides: TGTGCCAGCAACGACCCGTCGGGGGGACAGGGAAATGAGCAGTTCTTC. Its translation is CASNDPSGGQGNEQFF.

The V call is TRBV6-1, the J call TRBJ2-1, with a weak D call TRBD2 (5 bases). The CDR3 contains 13 residues. Germline CDR1 MNHNS, CDR2 SASEGT. The V end was cut by 11 bases, the J end by 4 bases, with 15 bases between. CDR3 amino acids: CALRLANYNEQFF. The CDR3 nucleotides are TGTGCCTTGCGGCTAGCCAATTACAATGAGCAGTTCTTC.

The chain carries TRBV7-2 and TRBJ2-3; TRBD2 aligns across 12 bases. CDR3 length: 17 amino acids. V gave up 10 bases and J gave up 2 bases; unmatched junction bases: 13. From germline, CDR1 is SGHTA and CDR2 FQGNSA. CDR3: CAIHRPSGGALTDTQYF. The DNA of the CDR3 is TGTGCCATCCATAGGCCTAGCGGGGGGGCTCTCACAGATACGCAGTATTTT.

The rearrangement links TRBV9 to TRBJ1-3; no clear D gene. The ends were cut back, 3 bases at V and 0 bases at J, with 10 bases in the middle. Per the germline V gene, CDR1 is SGDLS and CDR2 is YYNGEE. The CDR3 sequence is 15 residues long. The CDR3 coding sequence is TGTGCCAGCAGCGCAGAGGGCAACTCTGGAAACACCATATATTTT. This gives the protein CASSAEGNSGNTIYF.

This chain links TRBV28 with TRBJ2-5; the D gene is possibly TRBD1 (5 bases). Trimming removed 8 bases from V and 2 bases from J, with 27 bases in between. The CDR3 consists of 18 residues. Germline loops: CDR1 MDHEN, CDR2 SYDVKM. The DNA of the CDR3 is TGTGCCAGCCAGTCTTTCCTACTTGACAGCAGGGAACAAGAGACCCAGTACTTC. Residues: CASQSFLLDSREQETQYF.

In its sample, this clone was seen a few times. The chain combines TRBV6-1 with TRBJ1-2; tentative D call: TRBD1 (6 bases). V shed 4 bases and J shed 4 bases, with 16 bases lying between them. The CDR3 runs to 15 residues. Germline CDR1 reads MNHNS; CDR2 reads SASEGT. The CDR3 DNA reads as TGTGCCAGCAGTGTTTCACAGGGATCCTTCTATGGCTACACCTTC. Its protein is CASSVSQGSFYGYTF.

With respect to this clone: In the same sample, other DNA sequences code for this CDR3. The chain combines TRBV30 with TRBJ1-3; D might be TRBD1 (5 bases). Per germline, CDR1 GTSNPN and CDR2 SVGIG (reference sequence). Trimming shortened V by 5 bases and J by 0 bases, and 8 bases separated the two germline ends. The CDR3 runs 13 residues. CDR3 residues: CAWQGNSGNTIYF. Here the CDR3 DNA reads TGTGCCTGGCAGGGAAACTCTGGAAACACCATATATTTT.

The chain joins TRBV7-9 to TRBJ2-2; D is uncertain. The V end was cut by 0 bases, the J end by 10 bases, with 18 bases between. The germline V gene has CDR1 SEHNR and CDR2 FQNEAQ (reference sequence). CDR3 length equals 16 residues. The chain's CDR3 is CASSLAEQIRNAELFF. The CDR3, as DNA: TGTGCCAGCAGCTTAGCGGAACAGATCCGAAATGCGGAGCTGTTTTTT.

The chain joins TRBV21-1 to TRBJ2-7; TRBD2, the table's D call, lacks a check against the DNA. TRBV21-1 is an annotated pseudogene. The CDR3 totals 16 residues. The CDR3 region is CASSKMRGGISYEQYV. CDR3 coding DNA: TGTGCCAGCAGCAAAATGCGGGGGGGTATTTCCTACGAGCAGTACGTC.

This clone was detected a few times. V and J are TRBV7-9 and TRBJ1-6; possibly TRBD1 for D (5 bases). The CDR3 consists of 15 residues. The germline V and J ends were trimmed by 3 bases and 7 bases, with 13 bases remaining between them. In germline, CDR1 is SEHNR, CDR2 FQNEAQ (reference sequence). The CDR3, as DNA: TGTGCCAGCAGCTTCGCAGGACATGAGAATTCACCCCTCCACTTT. This translates into CASSFAGHENSPLHF.

The rearrangement uses TRBV6-5 and TRBJ2-7, with D perhaps matching TRBD2 (5 bases). V lost 2 bases and J 6 bases, leaving 11 bases between the germline ends. The germline V gene encodes CDR1 MNHEY and CDR2 SVGAGI. This CDR3 comprises 13 residues. The CDR3 sequence: CASSYGRGLEQYV. The CDR3, as DNA: TGTGCCAGCAGTTACGGTAGAGGGCTCGAGCAGTACGTC.

The chain is built from TRBV18 and TRBJ2-5; 8 bases map to TRBD1. The junction had 11 bases not matched to a gene; V was cut back by 3 bases and J by 5 bases. CDR3 length: 16 amino acids. Germline V CDR1 and CDR2: KGHSH, LQKENI. The CDR3 DNA reads TGTGCCAGCTCACCTAAAGACAGGGGTCCTTGGGAGACCCAGTACTTC. It is translated as CASSPKDRGPWETQYF. Drawing the rest from reference TRBV18 and TRBJ2-5, the complete variable domain is NAGVMQNPRHLVRRRGQEARLRCSPMKGHSHVYWYRQLPEEGLKFMVYLQKENIIDESGMPKERFSAEFPKEGPSILRIQQVVRGDSAAYFCASSPKDRGPWETQYFGPGTRLLVL.

This clone showed up just once. The chain is built from TRBV7-3 and TRBJ2-1; possibly TRBD2 for D (6 bases). From germline, CDR1 is SGHTA and CDR2 FQGTGA. There are 13 residues in the CDR3. The V end lost 5 bases, the J end lost 7 bases, and 12 bases lay between the germline ends. The CDR3 protein is CASSPGRLNEQFF. CDR3 nucleotides: TGTGCCAGCAGCCCCGGGAGACTTAATGAGCAGTTCTTC. Based on the CDR3 plus reference TRBV7-3 and TRBJ2-1, the full variable domain is GAGVSQTPSNKVTEKGKYVELRCDPISGHTALYWYRQSLGQGPEFLIYFQGTGAADDSGLPNDRFFAVRPEGSVSTLKIQRTERGDSAVYLCASSPGRLNEQFFGPGTRLTVL.

The chain recombines TRBV5-6 with TRBJ2-2; weak D call: TRBD1 (7 bases). Germline lookup yields CDR1 SGHDT and CDR2 YYEEEE. V lost 2 bases, J lost 3 bases, and 17 bases lay in between. CDR3 size: 17 residues. CDR3 protein: CASSLRPDREDTGELFF. The CDR3 DNA sequence: TGTGCCAGCAGCTTACGACCTGACAGGGAGGACACCGGGGAGCTGTTTTTT. The variable domain in full, with the rest retrieved from reference TRBV5-6 and TRBJ2-2, is DAGVTQSPTHLIKTRGQQVTLRCSPKSGHDTVSWYQQALGQGPQFIFQYYEEEERQRGNFPDRFSGHQFPNYSSELNVNALLLGDSALYLCASSLRPDREDTGELFFGEGSRLTVL.

The gene calls are TRBV4-1 and TRBJ1-5, with 11 nucleotides matching TRBD1. J was trimmed by 7 bases and V by 0 bases; bases with no gene match: 8. The germline V gene has CDR1 MGHRA and CDR2 YSYEKL. The CDR3 runs 17 residues. CDR3 amino acids: CASSQDPRDRGWQPQHF. The CDR3 DNA sequence: TGCGCCAGCAGCCAAGATCCGCGGGACAGGGGGTGGCAGCCCCAGCATTTT.

The CDR3 DNA is TGTGCCAGCAGCTTCACTACAGGGCTCGAGCAGTACGTC. This gives the protein CASSFTTGLEQYV. This chain joins TRBV5-6 and TRBJ2-7; D perhaps matches TRBD1 (6 bases). CDR3 length equals 13 residues. V gave up 2 bases and J gave up 6 bases, with 12 bases separating them. Germline V gene data show CDR1 as SGHDT and CDR2 as YYEEEE.

This clone came up once. This chain links TRBV4-2 with TRBJ2-2; TRBD2 agrees at 11 bases. CDR1 and CDR2 from the germline V gene are LGHNA and YNFKEQ. This CDR3 contains 17 residues. Trimming cost V 0 bases and J 5 bases; bases outside gene matches: 5. CDR3 loop: CASSQDLAGGRTGELFF. The DNA for the CDR3 is TGTGCCAGCAGCCAAGACCTAGCGGGGGGTCGTACCGGGGAGCTGTTTTTT.

The V gene is TRBV6-1, the J gene TRBJ1-2; 8 bases agree with TRBD1. The CDR3 loop spans 14 amino acids. CDR1 is MNHNS, CDR2 SASEGT, per germline. J lost 6 bases, V lost 6 bases, and 9 bases had no gene match. The CDR3 sequence is CASRPKTDRDGYTF. The CDR3 nucleotides read TGTGCCAGCAGACCTAAAACGGACAGGGATGGCTACACCTTC.

The rearrangement links TRBV4-3 to TRBJ2-2, with 13 bases lining up with TRBD2. The V gene's germline CDR1 is LGHNA and CDR2 YSLEER. The CDR3 totals 16 residues. The junction had 3 bases not matched to a gene; V was cut back by 2 bases and J by 6 bases. Here the CDR3 reads CASSQYTSGGAGELFF. The CDR3 region has the DNA TGCGCCAGCAGCCAATACACTAGCGGGGGGGCCGGGGAGCTGTTTTTT.

This clone was counted once. The V call is TRBV6-5, the J call TRBJ1-1, with D perhaps matching TRBD1 (6 bases). V was cut by 5 bases and J by 2 bases, with 9 bases left in between. CDR1 MNHEY and CDR2 SVGAGI come from the germline V gene. The CDR3 is 13 residues long. The DNA for the CDR3 is TGTGCCAGCAGTAGCGGGGGCAACACTGAAGCTTTCTTT. Translation: CASSSGGNTEAFF.

V usage is TRBV5-1 and J usage is TRBJ1-2, with TRBD1 as a possible D gene (6 bases). The V end was cut by 0 bases, the J end by 3 bases, with 12 bases between. From germline, CDR1 is SGHRS and CDR2 YFSETQ. The CDR3 is 15 residues long. CDR3 residues: CASSLAAGVDYGYTF. The CDR3 nucleotides are TGCGCCAGCAGCTTGGCGGCAGGGGTAGACTATGGCTACACCTTC.

The chain carries TRBV5-8 and TRBJ1-2, with a weak D call TRBD1 (6 bases). CDR1 is SGHTS and CDR2 is YDEGEE in the germline V gene. The CDR3 is made up of 13 amino acids. Trimming took 1 base from V and 7 from J, leaving 11 bases between them. The CDR3 nucleotides read TGTGCCAGCAGCTTGACAGGGAATTTTGGCTACACCTTC. It specifies CASSLTGNFGYTF.